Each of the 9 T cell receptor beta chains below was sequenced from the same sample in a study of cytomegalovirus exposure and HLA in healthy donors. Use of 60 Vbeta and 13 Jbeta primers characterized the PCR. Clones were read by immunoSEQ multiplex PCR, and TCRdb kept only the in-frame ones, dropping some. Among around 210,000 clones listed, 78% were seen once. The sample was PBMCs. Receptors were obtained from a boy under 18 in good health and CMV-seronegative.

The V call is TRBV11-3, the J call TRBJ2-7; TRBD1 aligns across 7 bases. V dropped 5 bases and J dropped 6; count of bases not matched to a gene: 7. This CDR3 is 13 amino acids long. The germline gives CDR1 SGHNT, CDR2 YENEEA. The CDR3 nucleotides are TGTGCCAGCAGCCCGAAGGGGGCTGCCGAGCAGTACTTC. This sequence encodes CASSPKGAAEQYF.

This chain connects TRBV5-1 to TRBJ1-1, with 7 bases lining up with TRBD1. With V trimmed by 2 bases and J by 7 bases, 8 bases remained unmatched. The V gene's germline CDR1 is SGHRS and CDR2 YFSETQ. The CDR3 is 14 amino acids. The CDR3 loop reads CASSFFGDSFEAFF. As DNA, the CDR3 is TGCGCCAGCAGCTTTTTCGGGGACAGTTTTGAAGCTTTCTTT.

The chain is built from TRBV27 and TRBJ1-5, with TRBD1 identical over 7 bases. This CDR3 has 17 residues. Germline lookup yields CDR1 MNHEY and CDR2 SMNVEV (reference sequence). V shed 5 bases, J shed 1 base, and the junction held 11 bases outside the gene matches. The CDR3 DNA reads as TGTGCCAGCAGTAAACAGGGGCTTGTGGGAAGCAATCAGCCCCAGCATTTT. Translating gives CASSKQGLVGSNQPQHF.

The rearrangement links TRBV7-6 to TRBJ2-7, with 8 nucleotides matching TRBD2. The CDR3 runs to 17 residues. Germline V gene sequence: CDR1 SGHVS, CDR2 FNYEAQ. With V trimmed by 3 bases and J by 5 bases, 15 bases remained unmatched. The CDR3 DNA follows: TGTGCCAGCAGCTTCGGGGGGGGCCTTGACAGGCAGAACGAGCAGTACTTC. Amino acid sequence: CASSFGGGLDRQNEQYF.

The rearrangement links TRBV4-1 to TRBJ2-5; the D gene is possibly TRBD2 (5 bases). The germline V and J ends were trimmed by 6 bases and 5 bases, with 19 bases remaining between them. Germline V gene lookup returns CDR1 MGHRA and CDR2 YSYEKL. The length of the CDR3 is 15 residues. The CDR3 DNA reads TGCGCCAGCAGTCATCGGCTTGGACTCAAGGAGACCCAGTACTTC. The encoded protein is CASSHRLGLKETQYF.

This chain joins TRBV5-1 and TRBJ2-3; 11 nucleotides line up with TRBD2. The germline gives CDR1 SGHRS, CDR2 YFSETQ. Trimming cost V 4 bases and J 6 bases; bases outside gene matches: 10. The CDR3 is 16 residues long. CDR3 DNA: TGCGCCAGCAGCCCTAACCTAGCGGGAGGCCGGGATACGCAGTATTTT. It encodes CASSPNLAGGRDTQYF.

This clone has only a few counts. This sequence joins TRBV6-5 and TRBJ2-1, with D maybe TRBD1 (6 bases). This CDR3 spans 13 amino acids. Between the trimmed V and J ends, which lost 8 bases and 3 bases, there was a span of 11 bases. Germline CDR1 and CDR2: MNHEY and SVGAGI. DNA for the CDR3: TGTGCCAGCGCGAGGGGGAGCTACAATGAGCAGTTCTTC. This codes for CASARGSYNEQFF.

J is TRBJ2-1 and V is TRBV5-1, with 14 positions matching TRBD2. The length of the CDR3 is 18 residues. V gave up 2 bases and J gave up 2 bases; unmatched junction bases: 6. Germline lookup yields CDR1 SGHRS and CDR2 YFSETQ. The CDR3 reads CASSFGLAGGPTYNEQFF. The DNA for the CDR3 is TGCGCCAGCAGCTTTGGACTAGCGGGAGGCCCTACCTACAATGAGCAGTTCTTC.

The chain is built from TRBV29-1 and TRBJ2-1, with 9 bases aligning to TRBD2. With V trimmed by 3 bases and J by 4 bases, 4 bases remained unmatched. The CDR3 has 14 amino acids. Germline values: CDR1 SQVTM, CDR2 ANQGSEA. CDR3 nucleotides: TGCAGCGTTGATCTTAGCGGGGGTTACAATGAGCAGTTCTTC. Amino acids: CSVDLSGGYNEQFF.